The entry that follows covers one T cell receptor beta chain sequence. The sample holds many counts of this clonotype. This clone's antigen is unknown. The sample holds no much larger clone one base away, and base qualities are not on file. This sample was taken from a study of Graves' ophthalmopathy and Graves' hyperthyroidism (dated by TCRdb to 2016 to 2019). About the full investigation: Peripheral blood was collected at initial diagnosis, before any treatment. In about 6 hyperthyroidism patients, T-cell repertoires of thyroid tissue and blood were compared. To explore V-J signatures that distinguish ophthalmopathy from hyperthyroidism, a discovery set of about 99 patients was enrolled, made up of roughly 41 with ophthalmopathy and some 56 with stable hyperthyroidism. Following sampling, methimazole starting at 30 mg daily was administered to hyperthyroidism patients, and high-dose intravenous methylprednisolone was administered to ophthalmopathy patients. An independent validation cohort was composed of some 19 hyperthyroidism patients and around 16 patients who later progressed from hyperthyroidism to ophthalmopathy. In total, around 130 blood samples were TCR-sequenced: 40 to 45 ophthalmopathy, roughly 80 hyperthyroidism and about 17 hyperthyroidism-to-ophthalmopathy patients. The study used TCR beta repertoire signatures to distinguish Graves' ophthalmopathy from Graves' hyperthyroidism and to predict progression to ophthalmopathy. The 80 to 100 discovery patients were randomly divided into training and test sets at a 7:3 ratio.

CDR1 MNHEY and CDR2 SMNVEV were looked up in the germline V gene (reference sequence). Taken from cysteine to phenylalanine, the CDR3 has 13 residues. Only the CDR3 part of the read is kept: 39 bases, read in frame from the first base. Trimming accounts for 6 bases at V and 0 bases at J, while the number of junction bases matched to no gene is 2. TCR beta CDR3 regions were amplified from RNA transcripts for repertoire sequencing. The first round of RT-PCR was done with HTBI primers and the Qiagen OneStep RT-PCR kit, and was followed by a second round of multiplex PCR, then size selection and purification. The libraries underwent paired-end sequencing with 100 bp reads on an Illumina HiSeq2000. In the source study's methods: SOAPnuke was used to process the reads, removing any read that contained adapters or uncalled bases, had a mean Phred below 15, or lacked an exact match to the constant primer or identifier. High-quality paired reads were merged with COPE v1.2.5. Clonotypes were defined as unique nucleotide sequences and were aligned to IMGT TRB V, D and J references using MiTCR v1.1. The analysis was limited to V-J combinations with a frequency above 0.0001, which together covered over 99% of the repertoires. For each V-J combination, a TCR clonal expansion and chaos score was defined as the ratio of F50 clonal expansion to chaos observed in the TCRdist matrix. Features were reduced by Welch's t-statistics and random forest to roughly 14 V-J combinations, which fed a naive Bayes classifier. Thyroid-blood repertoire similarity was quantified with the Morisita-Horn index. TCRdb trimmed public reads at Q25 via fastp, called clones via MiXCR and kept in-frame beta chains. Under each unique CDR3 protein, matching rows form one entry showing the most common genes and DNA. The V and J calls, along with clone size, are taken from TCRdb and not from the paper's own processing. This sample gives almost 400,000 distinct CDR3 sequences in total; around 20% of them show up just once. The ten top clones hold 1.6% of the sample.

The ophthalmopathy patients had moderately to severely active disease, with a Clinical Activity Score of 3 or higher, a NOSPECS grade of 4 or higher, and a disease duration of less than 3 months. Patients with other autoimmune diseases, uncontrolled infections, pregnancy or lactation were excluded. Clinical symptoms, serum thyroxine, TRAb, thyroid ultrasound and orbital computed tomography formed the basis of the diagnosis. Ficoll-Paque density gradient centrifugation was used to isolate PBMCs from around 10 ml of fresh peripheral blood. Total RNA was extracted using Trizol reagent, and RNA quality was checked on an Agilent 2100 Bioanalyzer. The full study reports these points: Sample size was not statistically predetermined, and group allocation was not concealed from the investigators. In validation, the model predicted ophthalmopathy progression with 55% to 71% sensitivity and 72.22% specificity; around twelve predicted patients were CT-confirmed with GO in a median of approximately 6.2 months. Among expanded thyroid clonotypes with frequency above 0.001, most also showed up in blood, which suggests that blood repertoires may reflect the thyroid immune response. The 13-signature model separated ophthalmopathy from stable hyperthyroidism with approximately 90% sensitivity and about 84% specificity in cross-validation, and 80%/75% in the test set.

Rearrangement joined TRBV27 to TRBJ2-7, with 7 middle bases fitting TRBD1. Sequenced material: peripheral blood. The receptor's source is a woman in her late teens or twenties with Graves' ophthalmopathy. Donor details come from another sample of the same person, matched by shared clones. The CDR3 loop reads CASRRQGSYEQYF. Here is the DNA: TGTGCCAGCAGGAGACAGGGCTCCTACGAGCAGTACTTC.